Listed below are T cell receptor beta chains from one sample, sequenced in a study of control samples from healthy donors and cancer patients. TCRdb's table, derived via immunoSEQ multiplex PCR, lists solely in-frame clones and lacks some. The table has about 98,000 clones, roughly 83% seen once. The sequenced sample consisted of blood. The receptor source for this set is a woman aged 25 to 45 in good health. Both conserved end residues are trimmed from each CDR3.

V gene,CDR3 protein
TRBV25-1,ASSATVNQLQH
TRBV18,ASSPLTGASTDTQY
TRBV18,ASSPRLAGYYEQY
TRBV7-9,ASSLLVGSGYT
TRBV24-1,ATSGGGIVVKNIQY
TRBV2,ASSGGHQETQY
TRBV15,ATSARNRGDYGYT
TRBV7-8,ASSWYRENEQF
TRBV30,AWSIDSNNEQF
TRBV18,ASSPGTSGGAREQY
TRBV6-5,ASRSGDDSGNTIY
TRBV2,ASSEGTVSHGYT
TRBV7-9,ASSMERGNSPLH
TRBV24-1,ATSDLSSRGDTQY
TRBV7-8,ASSLQTGSNSPLH
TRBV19,ASRSTGGINQPQH
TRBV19,ASSMMRGETQY
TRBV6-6,ASSYYEGTRNQY
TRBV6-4,ASSDTVSGGHNEQF
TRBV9,ASSELAGGPWNEQF
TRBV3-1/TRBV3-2,ASSPGGENSPLH
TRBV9,ASSPRQGGEKLF
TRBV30,AWSRRTGLSGANVLT
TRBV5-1,ASSRTEQVMNTEAF
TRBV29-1,SVGGNYGYT
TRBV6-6,ASSFSGDSPVRY
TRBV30,AWGGGDRATSETQY
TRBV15,ATSPEVGGAKNIQY
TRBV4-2,ASSQVEGNYGYT
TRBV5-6,ASSSAERERNTGELF
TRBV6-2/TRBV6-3,ASSRRDSRADTQY
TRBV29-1,SVDWTGHGELF
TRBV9,ASSATGTSGGAVDTQY
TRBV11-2,ASSLGPGAQETQY
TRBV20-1,SASKPRGSNYGYT
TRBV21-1,ASSKEGNTEAF
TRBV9,ARRVALGGGLDGYT
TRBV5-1,ASSLIRGNTEAF
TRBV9,ASSVGVGANYGYT
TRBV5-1,ASSLDGTSTDTQY
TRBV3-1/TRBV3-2,ASSDGRGGNQPQH
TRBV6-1,ASSDMGTGGSLRDGYT
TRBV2,ASSDPQGAFDTIY
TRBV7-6,ASSPEDTGDEQY
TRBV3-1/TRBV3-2,ASSQSGVANYGYT
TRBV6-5,ASSLIWERTDTQY
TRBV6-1,ASSEDLDTFYLYGYT
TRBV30,AWSKLAGTGELF
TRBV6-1,ASSEQATGGTGELF
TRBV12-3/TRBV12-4,ASSPTLNYGYT
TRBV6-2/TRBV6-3,ASSKRTTSTDTQY
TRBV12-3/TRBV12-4,ASRREGVRGYT
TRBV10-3,AISVSAGRTDTQY
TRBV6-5,ASRKAGGLTTEAF
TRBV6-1,ASSETGSEKLF